These T cell receptor beta chains were read from a single sample in a study of T cell responses to AZD1222 COVID-19 vaccine. TCRdb's table, derived via immunoSEQ multiplex PCR, lists solely in-frame clones and lacks some. The sample lists 80,000 or so clones, roughly 85% seen once, with 1.5% in the top ten. This specimen was peripheral blood, taken on day 0 of AZD1222 vaccination. The receptors derive from an adult in good health. Both conserved end residues are part of each CDR3. Fields, in order: J gene, D gene, clone size, V gene, CDR3 DNA, CDR3 protein. The D gene is left open where the match is weak. A row's size may be missing; if present it is once, few, many or a size class.

TRBJ1-6	-	-	TRBV3-1/TRBV3-2	TGTGCCAGCAGCCAAGGGTACCCTATGGCCCTCCACTTT	CASSQGYPMALHF
TRBJ1-1	TRBD1	-	TRBV6-4	TGTGCCAGCAGCCCAGGACAGGCGAACACTGAAGCTTTCTTT	CASSPGQANTEAFF
TRBJ2-1	-	-	TRBV20-1	TGCAGTGCTCGGTGGGTGCAGCAGTTCTTC	CSARWVQQFF
TRBJ2-1	TRBD2	-	TRBV7-9	TGTGCCAGCAGCGACGGGACTAGCGGACCTTCCTACAATGAGCAGTTCTTC	CASSDGTSGPSYNEQFF
TRBJ2-1	-	-	TRBV9	TGTGCCAGCAGCGTAGCGGCTAGGAGTGAGCAGTTCTTC	CASSVAARSEQFF
TRBJ2-7	TRBD1	once	TRBV18	TGTGCCAGCTCACCAATCACAGGGGTGTCCGACGAGCAGTACTTC	CASSPITGVSDEQYF
TRBJ1-4	-	-	TRBV5-5	TGTGCCAGCAGCCCAAGGACAGATTCTATTTTGCTGTTTTTT	CASSPRTDSILLFF
TRBJ1-1	-	-	TRBV18	TGTGCCAGCTTGGGGCAGAAGAACACTGAAGCTTTCTTT	CASLGQKNTEAFF
TRBJ1-6	-	few	TRBV11-2	TGTGCCAGCAGCTTGGGGACGGCCGACTCCTATAATTCACCCCTCCACTTT	CASSLGTADSYNSPLHF
TRBJ2-1	-	-	TRBV7-3	TGTGCCAGCAGCTTAACGGGTGGAGTTGGTGAGCAGTTCTTC	CASSLTGGVGEQFF
TRBJ1-1	TRBD1	-	TRBV10-3	TGTGCCATCAGTGACAGGGGGGCGAACACTGAAGCTTTCTTT	CAISDRGANTEAFF
TRBJ2-3	TRBD2	-	TRBV18	TGTGCCAGCTCACCGTTAGCGGGAGGGAAAGATACGCAGTATTTT	CASSPLAGGKDTQYF
TRBJ1-1	-	-	TRBV29-1	TGCAGCGTTCTCGTCGGGGTATACACTGAAGCTTTCTTT	CSVLVGVYTEAFF
TRBJ2-1	-	-	TRBV6-5	TGTGCCACCAGACTAGTGGGTGAGCAGTTCTTC	CATRLVGEQFF
TRBJ1-1	-	-	TRBV11-2	TGTGCCAGCAGCTTAGAAGGGTTCCGGGGCGCTGAAGCTTTCTTT	CASSLEGFRGAEAFF
TRBJ2-1	TRBD2	medium-sized	TRBV6-4	TGTGCCAGCAGTCCCGCTAGCGGCTCCTACAATGAGCAGTTCTTC	CASSPASGSYNEQFF
TRBJ2-1	-	-	TRBV5-1	TGCGCCAGCAGCTTGGTAGTGGGAGTATCCTACAATGAGCAGTTCTTC	CASSLVVGVSYNEQFF
TRBJ2-1	TRBD2	-	TRBV19	TGTGCCAGTAGTATCGGACTAGCGGCATACAATGAGCAGTTCTTC	CASSIGLAAYNEQFF
TRBJ1-2	TRBD1	-	TRBV4-3	TGCGCCAGCAGCCATAACCCGGACAGGGTAGACTATGGCTACACCTTC	CASSHNPDRVDYGYTF
TRBJ2-5	TRBD2	-	TRBV10-2	TGCGCCAGCAGTGAAGGGGCGGGAGGAGAGACCCAGTACTTC	CASSEGAGGETQYF
TRBJ2-1	TRBD1	-	TRBV4-2	TGTGCCAGCAGCCCAGACAGGGGCGCTTACAATGAGCAGTTCTTC	CASSPDRGAYNEQFF
TRBJ2-2	-	-	TRBV19	TGTGCCAGTAGCCTCAGAACCGGGGAGCTGTTTTTT	CASSLRTGELFF